This T cell receptor beta chain was identified during a study of blood T cell repertoires in COVID-19. Participants came from 20 to 25 US areas, aged about 18 to 89 years. Participants were placed into cohorts based on the clinical history they reported. The repertoire was sequenced with immunoSEQ multiplex PCR; TCRdb's copy has only in-frame clones and lacks some. The sample has 150,000 to 200,000 clones, roughly 88% seen once. Unmatched junction bases numbered 2, after V lost 0 bases and J lost 5 bases. CDR1 and CDR2 from the germline V gene are SGDLS and YYNGEE. The CDR3 contains 15 residues. This clonotype was sampled from an older man who had been exposed to COVID-19. This chain connects TRBV9 to TRBJ2-2; 9 bases match TRBD2. Sequenced material: PBMCs or T cells enriched from blood (not recorded which). DNA for the CDR3: TGTGCCAGCAGCGTAGGCGGGGGGGGAACCGGGGAGCTGTTTTTT. This encodes CASSVGGGGTGELFF.